The T cell receptor beta chain described here comes from a study of OX40 agonist ivuxolimab in advanced cancers. Regarding this clone: Antigen: not known.

Findings and limits, study-wide: Blood T cells, both CD4+ and CD8+, expanded clonally by week 6 at 0.1 to 3.0 mg/kg.

Profiled with immunoSEQ multiplex PCR; TCRdb holds only in-frame clones, not every one. The profile shows about 98,000 clones, 75% to 90% of them singletons. The CDR3 runs 19 residues. In germline, CDR1 is SEHNR, CDR2 FQNEAQ (reference sequence). Trimming at V came to 5 bases and at J to 2 bases, leaving 17 bases not matched to a gene. The source of this sequence is an adult with an advanced solid tumor such as melanoma, head and neck, liver or kidney cancer. Specimen: CD4+ or CD8+ T cells sorted from blood, collected in a trial of the OX40 agonist ivuxolimab. The chain combines TRBV7-9 with TRBJ1-3, with TRBD1 matching 8 bases. The CDR3 spells CASSTRRDRFRTTGNTIYF. Written as DNA, the CDR3 is TGTGCCAGCAGCACACGCCGGGACAGGTTTCGAACAACTGGAAACACCATATATTTT. The variable domain in full, completed from reference TRBV7-9 and TRBJ1-3, reads DTGVSQNPRHKITKRGQNVTFRCDPISEHNRLYWYRQTLGQGPEFLTYFQNEAQLEKSRLLSDRFSAERPKGSFSTLEIQRTEQGDSAMYLCASSTRRDRFRTTGNTIYFGEGSWLTVV.